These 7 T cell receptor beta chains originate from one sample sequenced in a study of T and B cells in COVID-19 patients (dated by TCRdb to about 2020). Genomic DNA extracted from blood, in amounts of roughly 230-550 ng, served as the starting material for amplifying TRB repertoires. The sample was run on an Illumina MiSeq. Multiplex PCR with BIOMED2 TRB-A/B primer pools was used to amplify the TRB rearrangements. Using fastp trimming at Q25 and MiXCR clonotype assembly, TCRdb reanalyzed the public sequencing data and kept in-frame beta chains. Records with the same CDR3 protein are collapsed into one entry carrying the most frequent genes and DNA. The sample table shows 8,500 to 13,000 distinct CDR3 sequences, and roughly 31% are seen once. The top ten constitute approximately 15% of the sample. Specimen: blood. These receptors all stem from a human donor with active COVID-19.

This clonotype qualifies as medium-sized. As DNA, the CDR3 is TGTGCCAGCTCACCACAAGGGGGAGATACGCAGTATTTT. Its translation: CASSPQGGDTQYF. V gene TRBV18 combines with J gene TRBJ2-3, with a tentative D call TRBD1 (6 bases). The CDR3 contains 13 residues. V lost 1 base and J lost 5, with 7 bases in between. Germline V CDR1 and CDR2: KGHSH, LQKENI.

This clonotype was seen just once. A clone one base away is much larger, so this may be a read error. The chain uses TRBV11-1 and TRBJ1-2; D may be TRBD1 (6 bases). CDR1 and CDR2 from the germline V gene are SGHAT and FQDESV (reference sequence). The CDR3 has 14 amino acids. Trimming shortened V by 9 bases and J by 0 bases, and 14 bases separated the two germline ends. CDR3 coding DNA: TGTGCCAGTAGACTGGACAGCGCTAACTATGGCTACACCTTC. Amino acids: CASRLDSANYGYTF.

CDR3 DNA: TGTGCCAGCAGTTTTGGTAGGCTGCCCCAGCATTTT. Translated, it gives CASSFGRLPQHF. The rearrangement uses TRBV12-3 or TRBV12-4 and TRBJ1-5; D not certain. Trimming pared 3 bases from V and 9 bases from J, leaving 9 bases between. The length of the CDR3 is 12 residues.

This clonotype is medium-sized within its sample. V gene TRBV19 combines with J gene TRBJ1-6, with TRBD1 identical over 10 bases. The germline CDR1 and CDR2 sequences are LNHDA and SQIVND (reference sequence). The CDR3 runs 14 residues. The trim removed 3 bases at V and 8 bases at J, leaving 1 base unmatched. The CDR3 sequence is CASSIGTGDSPLHF. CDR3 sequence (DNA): TGTGCCAGTAGTATCGGGACAGGGGATTCACCCCTCCACTTT.

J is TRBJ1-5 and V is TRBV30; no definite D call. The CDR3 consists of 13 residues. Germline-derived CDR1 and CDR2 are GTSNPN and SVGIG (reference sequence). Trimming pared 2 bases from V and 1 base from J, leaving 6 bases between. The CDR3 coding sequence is TGTGCCTGGAGTTTGGGCAGCAATCAGCCCCAGCATTTT. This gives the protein CAWSLGSNQPQHF.

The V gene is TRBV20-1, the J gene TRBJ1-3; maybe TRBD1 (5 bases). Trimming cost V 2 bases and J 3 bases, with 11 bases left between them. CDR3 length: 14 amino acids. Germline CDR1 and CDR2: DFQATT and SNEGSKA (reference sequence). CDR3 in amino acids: CSARTGRFGNTIYF. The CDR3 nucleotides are TGCAGTGCTAGAACAGGAAGGTTTGGAAACACCATATATTTT.

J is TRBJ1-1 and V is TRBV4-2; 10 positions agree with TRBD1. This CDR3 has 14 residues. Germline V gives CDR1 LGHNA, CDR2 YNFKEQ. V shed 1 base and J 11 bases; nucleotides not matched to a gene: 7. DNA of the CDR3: TGTGCCAGCAGCCAAGCGGGACAGGGGTTATACGCTTTCTTT. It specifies CASSQAGQGLYAFF.